These T cell receptor beta chains were read from a single sample in a study of T cell repertoires in cytomegalovirus infection. MiXCR, applied by TCRdb to the reads, yields one record per CDR3 protein. This table has 170,000 or so distinct CDR3 sequences, about a sixth appearing once. The sample taken for sequencing was CD8+ T cells from PBMCs. These receptors were obtained from a human donor in good health (CMV status not recorded). Some clones in this sample may be carry-over from other donors' samples. Both conserved end residues are part of each CDR3.

TRBV25-1	TRBJ1-5	CATDGTSNQPQHF
TRBV10-3	TRBJ1-2	CAVGRPYGYTF
TRBV2	TRBJ2-7	CASSADTLSQYF
TRBV27	TRBJ2-7	CASSLGLAGFEQYF
TRBV7-2	TRBJ1-2	CASSLYQGPNYGYTF
TRBV28	TRBJ1-4	CASSPRTDNEKLFF
TRBV28	TRBJ2-1	CASSLDSASYNEQFF
TRBV12-5	TRBJ1-5	CASGSWSDQPQHF
TRBV4-2	TRBJ2-1	CASSQRGGGPLNEQFF
TRBV7-2	TRBJ2-5	CASSSTLPQGETQYF
TRBV20-1	TRBJ2-7	CSASPRRGRVGEQYF
TRBV7-8	TRBJ2-7	CASVNYRSSSYEQYF
TRBV20-1	TRBJ1-3	CSARDRNSGNTIYF
TRBV12-3/TRBV12-4	TRBJ2-1	CASSPTTSGGPYNEQFF
TRBV6-5	TRBJ2-1	CASSYGLAGGMDEQFF
TRBV12-5	TRBJ2-2	CASGSREEGRTGELFF
TRBV7-3	TRBJ2-1	CASSLQGADNEQFF
TRBV20-1	TRBJ1-1	CSAIGQGGTEAFF
TRBV7-9	TRBJ1-2	CASSSVGSSGFNYGYTF
TRBV6-2/TRBV6-3	TRBJ1-6	CASSYSKGYNSPLHF
TRBV6-2/TRBV6-3	TRBJ2-7	CASSYPFGDRVYKQYF
TRBV5-6	TRBJ1-5	CASSSGDNQPQHF
TRBV7-2	TRBJ1-6	CASSFDHSPLHF
TRBV27	TRBJ2-5	CASSGAGFYKTQYF
TRBV7-2	TRBJ1-5	CASSFKGYNQPQHF
TRBV7-8	TRBJ2-7	CASSLDRGLYEQYF
TRBV27	TRBJ2-7	CASSLSPGSDEQYF
TRBV20-1	TRBJ2-5	CSARPLAGRETQYF
TRBV6-2/TRBV6-3	TRBJ2-1	CASSYISSYNEQFF
TRBV7-6	TRBJ2-1	CASSLKPGVKAYNEQFF
TRBV5-1	TRBJ2-7	CASSLNRYEQYF
TRBV7-8	TRBJ2-7	CASSLGTPLEQYF
TRBV19	TRBJ1-1	CASRTLPTEAFF
TRBV4-1	TRBJ1-1	CASSPEGGTEAFF
TRBV6-5	TRBJ2-7	CASSYSLGVYEQYF
TRBV28	TRBJ2-5	CASSPIQGNQETQYF